The 26 T cell receptor beta chains below come from one sample, sequenced in a study of blood T cell repertoires in COVID-19. TCRdb keeps only in-frame clones here, not all; method: immunoSEQ multiplex PCR. The sample records approximately 220,000 clones, about 85% being singletons. Source material: PBMCs or T cells enriched from blood (not recorded which). The source is a man aged 40-55 years who had recovered from COVID-19.

The CDR3, as DNA: TGTGCCTGGGGGCAGGGTACATACTTCGAGCAGTACTTC. Residues: CAWGQGTYFEQYF. The V call is TRBV30, the J call TRBJ2-7; tentative D call: TRBD1 (5 bases). CDR3 size: 13 residues. The germline V and J ends were trimmed by 5 bases and 6 bases, with 17 bases remaining between them. CDR1 is GTSNPN, CDR2 SVGIG, per germline (reference sequence).

This rearrangement joins TRBV15 to TRBJ2-1; 8 nucleotides line up with TRBD1. Germline values: CDR1 LNHNV, CDR2 YYDKDF (reference sequence). This CDR3 has 15 amino acids. V lost 3 bases, J lost 6 bases, and 7 bases stayed unmatched. CDR3 in amino acids: CATSRDRVFGNEQFF. For the CDR3, the DNA is TGTGCCACCAGCAGGGACAGGGTGTTTGGCAATGAGCAGTTCTTC.

V and J are TRBV7-2 and TRBJ2-7, with D tentatively TRBD1 (6 bases). Germline values: CDR1 SGHTA, CDR2 FQGNSA. Trimming cost V 2 bases and J 9 bases, with 14 bases left between them. This CDR3 has 13 amino acids. CDR3: CASSLSRTVAQYF. CDR3 nucleotides: TGTGCCAGCAGCTTATCACGGACAGTCGCGCAGTACTTC.

The CDR3 nucleotides are TGTGCCAGTAGGGAGTCATCTGGAAACACCATATATTTT. The encoded protein is CASRESSGNTIYF. This rearrangement joins TRBV19 to TRBJ1-3; D remains ambiguous. CDR3 length: 13 residues. V was shortened by 6 bases and J by 1 base, with 7 bases between the two germline ends. Germline loops: CDR1 LNHDA, CDR2 SQIVND (reference sequence).

This chain connects TRBV4-2 to TRBJ2-3; 7 bases fit TRBD1. With 0 bases clipped from V and 5 bases from J, the junction kept 8 bases outside the gene matches. CDR1 and CDR2 (germline): LGHNA, YNFKEQ. The CDR3 length is 16 residues. The CDR3 bases are TGTGCCAGCAGCCAAGAAATGCAGGGGGTACAAGATACGCAGTATTTT. It translates to CASSQEMQGVQDTQYF.

The chain recombines TRBV10-3 with TRBJ2-7; 15 nucleotides align to TRBD2. Germline assignment: CDR1 ENHRY and CDR2 SYGVKD. CDR3 length: 18 amino acids. J was trimmed by 2 bases and V by 2 bases; bases with no gene match: 7. The CDR3 region has the DNA TGTGCCATCAGTGAGCCAGGACTAGCGGGAGGGAGCCCCTACGAGCAGTACTTC. The encoded protein is CAISEPGLAGGSPYEQYF.

The rearrangement joins TRBV7-6 to TRBJ2-1; TRBD2 might be the D (5 bases). V was clipped by 0 bases and J by 8 bases, with 11 bases between them. The germline CDR1 and CDR2 sequences are SGHVS and FNYEAQ. This CDR3 has 14 amino acids. This CDR3 is CASSLAGVRDEQFF. The CDR3 DNA reads as TGTGCCAGCAGCTTAGCGGGAGTCCGGGATGAGCAGTTCTTC.

Only a few counts were recorded for this clone. The chain is built from TRBV2 and TRBJ1-1; 7 nucleotides line up with TRBD1. Germline CDR1 and CDR2: SNHLY and FYNNEI. The CDR3 spans 14 residues. Trimming at V came to 6 bases and at J to 1 base, leaving 5 bases not matched to a gene. The CDR3 is CASRPGQWNTEAFF. In DNA form, the CDR3 reads TGTGCCAGCAGACCGGGACAGTGGAACACTGAAGCTTTCTTT.

The rearrangement uses TRBV2 and TRBJ1-1; D unresolved. V shed 4 bases and J shed 4 bases, with 10 bases lying between them. This CDR3 is built from 13 residues. Per germline, CDR1 SNHLY and CDR2 FYNNEI. The CDR3: CASSVRLPTEAFF. The CDR3 nucleotides read TGTGCCAGCAGTGTTAGACTTCCCACTGAAGCTTTCTTT. The variable domain in full, with the rest retrieved from reference TRBV2 and TRBJ1-1, is EPEVTQTPSHQVTQMGQEVILRCVPISNHLYFYWYRQILGQKVEFLVSFYNNEISEKSEIFDDQFSVERPDGSNFTLKIRSTKLEDSAMYFCASSVRLPTEAFFGQGTRLTVV.

The CDR3 loop reads CASRDSYSNQPQHF. CDR3 in DNA: TGTGCCAGCCGGGACAGCTATAGCAATCAGCCCCAGCATTTT. V gene TRBV2 combines with J gene TRBJ1-5, with 7 bases matching TRBD1. Trimming took 8 bases from V and 0 from J; bases not matched to a gene: 4. Germline assignment: CDR1 SNHLY and CDR2 FYNNEI. The CDR3 sequence is 14 residues long.

The V and J genes are TRBV19 and TRBJ1-1, with 7 positions matching TRBD1. CDR1 and CDR2 from the germline V gene are LNHDA and SQIVND (reference sequence). The CDR3 loop spans 16 amino acids. The V and J ends lost 5 bases and 0 bases, in that order; junction bases with no gene match: 9. CDR3 residues: CASSFPTGFMNTEAFF. In DNA form, the CDR3 reads TGTGCCAGTAGTTTTCCGACAGGGTTCATGAACACTGAAGCTTTCTTT.

The chain couples TRBV7-2 to TRBJ1-3; tentatively, D is TRBD1 (6 bases). Germline loops: CDR1 SGHTA, CDR2 FQGNSA. The CDR3 is 16 amino acids. V gave up 2 bases and J gave up 1 base, with 12 bases separating them. CDR3 region: CASSLTQGWSGNTIYF. In DNA, the CDR3 is TGTGCCAGCAGCTTAACACAGGGCTGGTCTGGAAACACCATATATTTT.

The chain joins TRBV3-1 (or the pseudogene TRBV3-2) to TRBJ1-1, with D possibly being TRBD1 (6 bases). CDR1 and CDR2 from the germline V gene are LGHDT and YNNKEL (reference sequence). This CDR3 region has 14 residues. Between the trimmed V and J ends, which lost 3 bases and 3 bases, there was a span of 11 bases. The CDR3 is CASSHSRGYTEAFF. As DNA, the CDR3 is TGTGCCAGCAGCCATAGCAGGGGTTACACTGAAGCTTTCTTT.

This chain links TRBV7-9 with TRBJ2-1; 10 bases match TRBD2. CDR3 length: 15 amino acids. V lost 6 bases to trimming and J lost 3 bases; unmatched junction nucleotides: 5. Looked up from germline, CDR1 is SEHNR and CDR2 is FQNEAQ (reference sequence). The CDR3: CASRLLAGDYNEQFF. The CDR3 DNA reads TGTGCCAGCAGGCTCCTAGCGGGAGACTACAATGAGCAGTTCTTC.

The rearrangement joins TRBV5-1 to TRBJ1-1; 7 positions agree with TRBD1. V was pared by 2 bases and J by 4 bases, with 11 bases of the junction left unmatched. CDR1 SGHRS and CDR2 YFSETQ come from the germline V gene. This CDR3 has 16 amino acids. In nucleotides, the CDR3 is TGCGCCAGCAGCTTCTGGCAGGGGGGCCGTAGCACTGAAGCTTTCTTT. This sequence encodes CASSFWQGGRSTEAFF. Complete variable domain (other parts from reference TRBV5-1 and TRBJ1-1): KAGVTQTPRYLIKTRGQQVTLSCSPISGHRSVSWYQQTPGQGLQFLFEYFSETQRNKGNFPGRFSGRQFSNSRSEMNVSTLELGDSALYLCASSFWQGGRSTEAFFGQGTRLTVV.

The V and J genes are TRBV18 and TRBJ2-5; 14 bases map to TRBD2. CDR3 length: 17 residues. The germline V gene encodes CDR1 KGHSH and CDR2 LQKENI. The V segment lost 4 bases and the J segment 2 bases; nucleotides outside the gene matches: 6. CDR3 sequence: CASSLGTSGSGQETQYF. In DNA form, the CDR3 reads TGTGCCAGCTCACTCGGGACTAGCGGGAGTGGGCAAGAGACCCAGTACTTC.

The chain combines TRBV5-1 with TRBJ2-1, with 16 bases aligning to TRBD2. Germline assignment: CDR1 SGHRS and CDR2 YFSETQ. J lost 6 bases, V lost 2 bases, and 2 bases had no gene match. This CDR3 is built from 16 residues. CDR3 sequence (DNA): TGCGCCAGCAGCTTCGGGACTAGCGGGAGGGTCAATGAGCAGTTCTTC. It specifies CASSFGTSGRVNEQFF.

The rearrangement joins TRBV29-1 to TRBJ2-3; no clear D gene. V shed 4 bases and J shed 4 bases, with 9 bases lying between them. The CDR3 extends over 12 amino acids. The V gene's germline CDR1 is SQVTM and CDR2 ANQGSEA. Here the CDR3 DNA reads TGCAGCGTTGGGGCCAGACCAGATACGCAGTATTTT. Protein: CSVGARPDTQYF.

This sequence joins TRBV7-9 and TRBJ1-1; D gene ambiguous. Germline assignment: CDR1 SEHNR and CDR2 FQNEAQ (reference sequence). Trimming shortened V by 5 bases and J by 3 bases, and 19 bases separated the two germline ends. The CDR3 is made up of 16 amino acids. This CDR3 reads CASSPTAGIRDTEAFF. As DNA, the CDR3 is TGTGCCAGCAGCCCTACGGCGGGGATCCGAGACACTGAAGCTTTCTTT.

The rearrangement uses TRBV28 and TRBJ2-7; a weak D match, TRBD2 (6 bases). The CDR3 totals 13 residues. Looked up from germline, CDR1 is MDHEN and CDR2 is SYDVKM. Trimming pared 6 bases from V and 5 bases from J, leaving 14 bases between. In DNA, the CDR3 is TGTGCCAGCAGCTCAAGGGACTTCAACGAGCAGTACTTC. As protein: CASSSRDFNEQYF.

The J gene is TRBJ1-4, the V gene TRBV18; 8 bases fit TRBD1. Germline CDR1 and CDR2: KGHSH and LQKENI. The CDR3 totals 16 residues. J was trimmed by 3 bases and V by 4 bases; bases with no gene match: 7. CDR3 nucleotides: TGTGCCAGCTCACGGATCGGGACAGGAGCTAATGAAAAACTGTTTTTT. Translated, it gives CASSRIGTGANEKLFF.

The CDR3 region has the DNA TGTGCCAGCAGGATACGGGACAGGACTAACACTGAAGCTTTCTTT. This gives the protein CASRIRDRTNTEAFF. The chain recombines TRBV2 with TRBJ1-1; the match to TRBD1 covers 8 bases. The CDR3 loop spans 15 amino acids. Germline lookup yields CDR1 SNHLY and CDR2 FYNNEI. V dropped 6 bases and J dropped 2; count of bases not matched to a gene: 8.

The chain employs TRBV4-3 and TRBJ2-5; the D is unclear. Germline assignment: CDR1 LGHNA and CDR2 YSLEER. CDR3 length: 14 residues. V was clipped by 0 bases and J by 11 bases, with 16 bases between them. The CDR3 DNA reads TGCGCCAGCAGCCAAGAACGACTTCAAACCTCTCAGTACTTC. Translation gives CASSQERLQTSQYF.

The J gene is TRBJ1-6, the V gene TRBV3-1 (or the pseudogene TRBV3-2), with D perhaps TRBD1 (6 bases). Germline values: CDR1 LGHDT, CDR2 YNNKEL (reference sequence). The CDR3 runs to 19 residues. V was shortened by 4 bases and J by 6 bases, with 25 bases between the two germline ends. CDR3 residues: CASSRPRDTKGLFNSPLHF. The CDR3 nucleotides read TGTGCCAGCAGCCGTCCCCGGGACACCAAGGGGCTTTTTAATTCACCCCTCCACTTT.

On this clone itself: Other DNA sequences of this sample code for an identical CDR3. The rearrangement uses TRBV5-4 and TRBJ2-7; 10 positions agree with TRBD1. The V segment lost 3 bases and the J segment 3 bases; nucleotides outside the gene matches: 3. Looked up from germline, CDR1 is SGHNT and CDR2 is YYREEE (reference sequence). The CDR3 totals 14 residues. The CDR3 is CASSYRDRGYEQYF. The CDR3 nucleotides read TGTGCCAGCAGCTACCGGGACAGGGGCTACGAGCAGTACTTC.

Concerning this clone: One end of the junction varies from germline; a read error may be responsible. J is TRBJ2-7 and V is TRBV5-6; 9 bases are a match to TRBD1. The length of the CDR3 is 14 residues. Germline V gene sequence: CDR1 SGHDT, CDR2 YYEEEE. The CDR3: CVSSYRGLLNEQYF. CDR3 sequence (DNA): TGTGTCAGCAGCTACAGGGGGCTATTGAACGAGCAGTACTTC. The full variable domain, completed using reference TRBV5-6 and TRBJ2-7, is DAGVTQSPTHLIKTRGQQVTLRCSPKSGHDTVSWYQQALGQGPQFIFQYYEEEERQRGNFPDRFSGHQFPNYSSELNVNALLLGDSALYLCVSSYRGLLNEQYFGPGTRLTVT.